The 24 T cell receptor beta chains given below trace back to one sample, sequenced in a study of regulatory T cells in long-lasting Graves disease. Noted time point: newly diagnosed GD, antithyroid drugs for less than 3 months. PBMC-extracted RNA yielded the TCR library. Arm-PCR of CDR3 regions with iRepertoire HTBI primers generated TCR beta libraries. A single record per CDR3 protein comes from TCRdb applying MiXCR to the multiplex PCR reads. The repertoire consists of roughly 320,000 distinct CDR3 sequences, with 16% occurring once and the leading ten covering approximately 30%. This sample was shared with a second study, whose subject was T cells in Graves' hyperthyroidism and ophthalmopathy.

The source was peripheral blood mononuclear cells (PBMCs), collected at new diagnosis, from a patient treated with antithyroid drugs. The origin of the receptors is a man aged 35 to 55 with Graves disease.

The table lists this clonotype with many counts. The chain recombines TRBV28 with TRBJ2-5; TRBD1 aligns across 7 bases. The J segment lost 4 bases and the V segment lost 4 bases, leaving 6 bases of the junction unmatched. The CDR3 totals 14 residues. CDR1 and CDR2 (germline): MDHEN, SYDVKM. CDR3 nucleotide sequence: TGTGCCAGCAGTTCTACAGGGGTAGGAGAGACCCAGTACTTC. It translates to CASSSTGVGETQYF.

This chain links TRBV5-1 with TRBJ2-2; 7 nucleotides agree with TRBD2. Trimming at V came to 4 bases and at J to 1 base, leaving 4 bases not matched to a gene. Germline CDR1 reads SGHRS; CDR2 reads YFSETQ. The CDR3 loop spans 15 amino acids. Here the CDR3 reads CASSRTRGNTGELFF. The CDR3 DNA reads TGCGCCAGCAGCCGGACTAGGGGGAACACCGGGGAGCTGTTTTTT.

This clonotype has ten or more counts. The chain recombines TRBV5-1 with TRBJ1-1; D is possibly TRBD1 (5 bases). Between the trimmed V and J ends, which lost 4 bases and 1 base, there was a span of 14 bases. Per the germline V gene, CDR1 is SGHRS and CDR2 is YFSETQ. This CDR3 has 15 residues. The CDR3 region has the DNA TGCGCCAGCAGCGTAAAACCCCAGGGGAACACTGAAGCTTTCTTT. Translation gives CASSVKPQGNTEAFF.

This clonotype has just a few counts. The chain combines TRBV6-1 with TRBJ1-5, with 9 bases lining up with TRBD1. There are 14 residues in the CDR3. With 0 bases clipped from V and 12 bases from J, the junction kept 6 bases outside the gene matches. Germline CDR1 reads MNHNS; CDR2 reads SASEGT. The CDR3 nucleotides read TGTGCCAGCAGTGAAGCTCCGGGACAGGGATACCAGCATTTT. Translated, it gives CASSEAPGQGYQHF.

This clonotype was seen repeatedly, ten times or more. V usage is TRBV7-8 and J usage is TRBJ1-4; 8 bases map to TRBD1. V was pared by 1 base and J by 5 bases, with 0 bases of the junction left unmatched. The CDR3 is made up of 14 amino acids. The V gene's germline CDR1 is SGHVS and CDR2 FQNEAQ. CDR3 sequence reads: CASSLDRGNEKLFF. The CDR3 DNA sequence: TGTGCCAGCAGCTTAGACAGGGGGAATGAAAAACTGTTTTTT. Full variable domain (outside the CDR3, taken from reference TRBV7-8 and TRBJ1-4): GAGVSQSPRYKVAKRGQDVALRCDPISGHVSLFWYQQALGQGPEFLTYFQNEAQLDKSGLPSDRFFAERPEGSVSTLKIQRTQQEDSAVYLCASSLDRGNEKLFFGSGTQLSVL.

This clonotype was observed at least ten times. The CDR3: CSVEMGAGKYEQYF. The CDR3 DNA is TGCAGCGTTGAGATGGGGGCGGGGAAGTACGAGCAGTACTTC. V and J are TRBV29-1 and TRBJ2-7; D could derive from TRBD1 or TRBD2 (6 bases each). Looked up from germline, CDR1 is SQVTM and CDR2 is ANQGSEA. The CDR3 sequence is 14 residues long. The V gene lost 3 bases and the J gene lost 4 bases, with 16 bases spanning the gap.

This clonotype was picked up many times. The gene calls are TRBV28 and TRBJ1-3; 7 bases match TRBD1. Germline V lookup: CDR1 MDHEN, CDR2 SYDVKM. This CDR3 has 15 residues. Losses at the gene ends were 4 bases for V and 0 bases for J; bases not matched to a gene: 3. The DNA for the CDR3 is TGTGCCAGCAGTTCGGGGGACAGCTCTGGAAACACCATATATTTT. Protein sequence: CASSSGDSSGNTIYF. Supplemented by reference TRBV28 and TRBJ1-3, the full variable domain reads DVKVTQSSRYLVKRTGEKVFLECVQDMDHENMFWYRQDPGLGLRLIYFSYDVKMKEKGDIPEGYSVSREKKERFSLILESASTNQTSMYLCASSSGDSSGNTIYFGEGSWLTVV.

Written as DNA, the CDR3 is TGCGCCAGCAGCTTGCGGATATTAGGGAACACTGAAGCTTTCTTT. This codes for CASSLRILGNTEAFF. The V gene is TRBV5-1, the J gene TRBJ1-1, with D unclear. V was clipped by 1 base and J by 1 base, with 11 bases between them. The CDR3 totals 15 residues. The germline gives CDR1 SGHRS, CDR2 YFSETQ. Filled out from reference TRBV5-1 and TRBJ1-1, the complete variable domain reads KAGVTQTPRYLIKTRGQQVTLSCSPISGHRSVSWYQQTPGQGLQFLFEYFSETQRNKGNFPGRFSGRQFSNSRSEMNVSTLELGDSALYLCASSLRILGNTEAFFGQGTRLTVV.

The chain has TRBV20-1 and TRBJ2-3; D is undetermined. Trimming stripped 4 bases from V and 1 base from J, with 9 bases between. This CDR3 has 13 residues. The germline V gene encodes CDR1 DFQATT and CDR2 SNEGSKA (reference sequence). Here the CDR3 DNA reads TGCAGTGCTATTGTTGCCGGCACAGATACGCAGTATTTT. This translates into CSAIVAGTDTQYF.

This rearrangement joins TRBV7-9 to TRBJ1-3, with unresolved D. The CDR3 sequence is 16 residues long. V was trimmed by 10 bases and J by 0 bases, leaving 19 bases between them. The V gene's germline CDR1 is SEHNR and CDR2 FQNEAQ (reference sequence). CDR3 DNA: TGTGCCAATACCCGATTTCGTGCGGACTCTGGAAACACCATATATTTT. Amino acid sequence: CANTRFRADSGNTIYF.

This clonotype appeared a few times. This chain uses TRBV2 with TRBJ1-6, with D perhaps matching TRBD1 (5 bases). Germline V gene data show CDR1 as SNHLY and CDR2 as FYNNEI. The CDR3 contains 12 residues. Trimming took off 6 bases at V and 9 bases at J, with 9 bases between the two ends. CDR3 sequence (DNA): TGTGCCAGCAGGATAGGGGTTTCACCCCTCCACTTT. Amino acids: CASRIGVSPLHF.

This clonotype was counted at least ten times. V and J are TRBV11-2 and TRBJ2-5; no clear D. There are 16 residues in the CDR3. Germline CDR1 is SGHAT and CDR2 is FQNNGV. With 5 bases removed from V and 5 bases from J, the gap between germline ends came to 21 bases. The CDR3 loop is CASSTRKALFAETQYF. In DNA, the CDR3 is TGTGCCAGCAGCACCCGAAAGGCCCTTTTTGCGGAGACCCAGTACTTC.

The chain is built from TRBV10-3 and TRBJ2-4; 10 bases align to TRBD1. The V and J ends lost 6 bases and 0 bases, in that order; junction bases with no gene match: 5. There are 16 residues in the CDR3. The germline V gene has CDR1 ENHRY and CDR2 SYGVKD. CDR3 nucleotides: TGTGCCATCAGCAGCGGGACAGGGGAAGCCAAAAACATTCAGTACTTC. Translation gives CAISSGTGEAKNIQYF.

This clonotype was seen more than once but under ten times. The V and J genes are TRBV7-2 and TRBJ1-5; TRBD1 aligns across 9 bases. CDR1 is SGHTA, CDR2 FQGNSA, per germline. V gave up 3 bases and J gave up 2 bases; unmatched junction bases: 5. The CDR3 has 16 amino acids. CDR3 in amino acids: CASSLATGGGNQPQHF. The CDR3 DNA follows: TGTGCCAGCAGCTTGGCAACAGGGGGCGGCAATCAGCCCCAGCATTTT.

This clonotype was observed many times. The rearrangement joins TRBV7-2 to TRBJ2-1, with 7 bases that match TRBD2. The CDR3 loop spans 16 amino acids. CDR1 is SGHTA and CDR2 is FQGNSA in the germline V gene. V lost 1 base and J lost 3; bases outside the gene matches: 6. The CDR3 loop reads CASSLVRLAVYNEQFF. The CDR3 nucleotides are TGTGCCAGCAGCTTAGTTCGTCTAGCGGTCTACAATGAGCAGTTCTTC.

This clonotype was seen many times. The CDR3 region has the DNA TGTGCCACCAGTGATTTCCTAGAAGCAGATACGCAGTATTTT. Encoded protein: CATSDFLEADTQYF. The rearrangement uses TRBV24-1 and TRBJ2-3, with D unresolved. The CDR3 is 14 amino acids. V lost 1 base and J 4 bases, leaving 8 bases between the germline ends. The germline V gene encodes CDR1 KGHDR and CDR2 SFDVKD.

A remark on this clonotype: Possible read error: a much larger clone is one base away. This sequence joins TRBV2 and TRBJ1-3, with D uncertain. The CDR3 covers 15 residues. Trimming cost V 6 bases and J 4 bases, with 16 bases left between them. The germline CDR1 and CDR2 sequences are SNHLY and FYNNEI. The CDR3 reads CASRAYDGAGNTIYF. In nucleotides, the CDR3 is TGTGCCAGCAGGGCCTATGACGGCGCCGGAAACACCATATATTTT.

This clonotype was seen at least ten times. The rearrangement links TRBV20-1 to TRBJ2-7; 7 nucleotides line up with TRBD2. CDR1 and CDR2 from the germline V gene are DFQATT and SNEGSKA (reference sequence). Germline trimming cut 1 base from V and 2 bases from J; bases unmatched to any gene: 5. The CDR3 is 14 amino acids. In DNA form, the CDR3 reads TGCAGTGCTAGAGCCCGGGACTACACCTACGAGCAGTACTTC. This sequence encodes CSARARDYTYEQYF.

There are a few counts of this clonotype. This chain uses TRBV7-9 with TRBJ2-2; 9 positions match TRBD1. Germline CDR1 reads SEHNR; CDR2 reads FQNEAQ (reference sequence). There are 16 residues in the CDR3. With 2 bases clipped from V and 4 bases from J, the junction kept 5 bases outside the gene matches. This chain's CDR3 is CASSLLGQGFTGELFF. For the CDR3, the DNA is TGTGCCAGCAGCTTACTCGGACAGGGGTTCACCGGGGAGCTGTTTTTT.

This clonotype showed up many times. The rearrangement links TRBV7-8 to TRBJ1-6, with D tentatively TRBD1 (6 bases). Germline V CDR1 and CDR2: SGHVS, FQNEAQ. V was shortened by 5 bases and J by 9 bases, with 17 bases between the two germline ends. The CDR3 runs to 15 residues. The CDR3 nucleotides are TGTGCCAGCAGCCAAGGGGGGGGGCACGGTTCACCCCTCCACTTT. This codes for CASSQGGGHGSPLHF.

This clonotype was counted only a few times. The chain employs TRBV6-5 and TRBJ2-2; 12 bases agree with TRBD1. CDR3 length equals 17 residues. Germline V gene lookup returns CDR1 MNHEY and CDR2 SVGAGI. Losses at the gene ends were 0 bases for V and 2 bases for J; bases not matched to a gene: 1. The chain's CDR3 is CASSYSGTGGNTGELFF. The CDR3 bases are TGTGCCAGCAGTTACTCAGGGACAGGGGGCAACACCGGGGAGCTGTTTTTT.

This clonotype was seen a handful of times. The V and J genes are TRBV6-1 and TRBJ2-7, with a weak D call TRBD1 (6 bases). Trimming took off 8 bases at V and 0 bases at J, with 14 bases between the two ends. The CDR3 totals 14 residues. In germline, CDR1 is MNHNS, CDR2 SASEGT. CDR3 loop: CASAGEISSYEQYF. The CDR3 DNA follows: TGTGCCAGCGCAGGGGAAATAAGCTCCTACGAGCAGTACTTC.

Details on this clonotype: A far larger clone is a single base away, which makes a read error likely. The rearrangement joins TRBV5-1 to TRBJ2-7, with 7 bases lining up with TRBD1. The CDR3 totals 13 residues. The germline CDR1 and CDR2 sequences are SGHRS and YFSETQ. CDR3 DNA sequence: TGTGCCAGCAGCCGGGACAGCTCCTACAAGCAGTACTTC. It translates to CASSRDSSYKQYF.

The chain joins TRBV11-2 to TRBJ1-4; D gene ambiguous. Germline lookup yields CDR1 SGHAT and CDR2 FQNNGV. V was clipped by 5 bases and J by 7 bases, with 11 bases between them. The CDR3 consists of 13 residues. CDR3 protein: CASSDAFVEKLFF. CDR3 sequence (DNA): TGTGCCAGCAGCGATGCGTTTGTTGAAAAACTGTTTTTT.